The 9 T cell receptor beta chains given below trace back to one sample, sequenced in a study of shared T cell receptors in the human thymus. Repertoires were generated with immunoSEQ multiplex PCR, while TCRdb's copy carries only in-frame clones and drops some. The sample consists of roughly 550,000 clones, approximately 78% of them appearing once. These same records also appear under a second study, on human thymus T cells.

Material: thymocytes. The receptors derive from a boy under three years old with a congenital heart defect.

V usage is TRBV15 and J usage is TRBJ2-7, with TRBD2 as a possible D gene (6 bases). V was clipped by 5 bases and J by 3 bases, with 17 bases between them. This CDR3 contains 15 residues. Germline values: CDR1 LNHNV, CDR2 YYDKDF (reference sequence). The CDR3 DNA follows: TGTGCCACCAGCTCCGTAAGTGGGGGGTACTACGAGCAGTACTTC. As protein: CATSSVSGGYYEQYF.

V is TRBV21-1 and J is TRBJ1-1; the D call in the table, TRBD1, was not verified against the DNA. TRBV21-1 is designated a pseudogene. The CDR3 has 14 residues. DNA for the CDR3: TGTGCCAGCAGCAAAGGCCGGGACAGACTCGGGGCTTTCTTT. This codes for CASSKGRDRLGAFF.

The chain links TRBV18 to TRBJ1-2, with D maybe TRBD1 (5 bases). The CDR3 runs to 14 residues. Trimming left V 6 bases short and J 2 bases short, with 13 bases between. CDR1 and CDR2 (germline): KGHSH, LQKENI. CDR3: CASSDGGENYGYTF. The CDR3 coding sequence is TGTGCCAGCTCGGACGGGGGGGAAAACTATGGCTACACCTTC.

V and J are TRBV28 and TRBJ2-1, with D possibly matching TRBD1 (6 bases). The CDR3 loop spans 12 amino acids. The germline CDR1 and CDR2 sequences are MDHEN and SYDVKM. V lost 3 bases to trimming and J lost 8 bases, with 8 bases between them. Here the CDR3 DNA reads TGTGCCAGCAGTTTGGGGACACATGAGCAGTTCTTC. Amino acids: CASSLGTHEQFF. Supplemented by reference TRBV28 and TRBJ2-1, the full variable domain reads DVKVTQSSRYLVKRTGEKVFLECVQDMDHENMFWYRQDPGLGLRLIYFSYDVKMKEKGDIPEGYSVSREKKERFSLILESASTNQTSMYLCASSLGTHEQFFGPGTRLTVL.

The CDR3 coding sequence is TGTGCCAGCAGCTTATACTACGAGCAGTACTTC. Translated, it gives CASSLYYEQYF. The chain links TRBV7-2 to TRBJ2-7; the D is unclear. The CDR3 length is 11 residues. V lost 2 bases to trimming and J lost 3 bases, with 2 bases between them. The germline gives CDR1 SGHTA, CDR2 FQGNSA.

This clone has more than one count but fewer than ten. The chain joins TRBV5-1 to TRBJ2-1; 7 positions match TRBD2. CDR3 length equals 16 residues. The V gene's germline CDR1 is SGHRS and CDR2 YFSETQ. V shed 0 bases and J 4 bases; nucleotides not matched to a gene: 7. The CDR3 loop is CASSLGMIAGYNEQFF. The CDR3 DNA follows: TGCGCCAGCAGCTTGGGGATGATAGCGGGTTACAATGAGCAGTTCTTC.

In its sample, this clone was seen a few times. This chain joins TRBV5-8 and TRBJ2-7; D is unclear. There are 12 residues in the CDR3. Germline CDR1 SGHTS, CDR2 YDEGEE. V lost 4 bases, J lost 3 bases, and 8 bases lay in between. The CDR3 region is CASSGAIYEQYF. The CDR3 region has the DNA TGTGCCAGCAGCGGAGCAATCTACGAGCAGTACTTC.

The chain joins TRBV18 to TRBJ1-2; maybe TRBD1 (6 bases). The V gene lost 3 bases and the J gene lost 4 bases, with 18 bases spanning the gap. Looked up from germline, CDR1 is KGHSH and CDR2 is LQKENI. This CDR3 is built from 16 residues. This chain's CDR3 is CASSPGPGGHVYGYTF. The CDR3 region has the DNA TGTGCCAGCTCACCCGGCCCCGGGGGGCACGTCTATGGCTACACCTTC.

The V and J genes are TRBV30 and TRBJ2-1; D unclear. This CDR3 comprises 15 residues. V lost 1 base to trimming and J lost 0 bases, with 10 bases between them. Germline assignment: CDR1 GTSNPN and CDR2 SVGIG (reference sequence). CDR3 bases: TGTGCCTGGAGTGGATCCCGGAGCTCCTACAATGAGCAGTTCTTC. Protein sequence: CAWSGSRSSYNEQFF.